This paragraph reports one TCR beta chain. Its antigen remains unidentified. The sample holds no much larger clone one base away, and base qualities are not on file. This record comes from a study of blood T cell repertoires in COVID-19 (dated by TCRdb to 2018 to 2020). A note on the overall study: Collaborator samples came from the United States, Italy and Spain and covered acute and convalescent phases of COVID-19. The material from the prospective study consisted of cDNA or gDNA derived from T cells, B-cell-depleted T cells, or PBMCs. Subjects who had been exposed to COVID-19, were actively infected with it, or had recovered from it provided the deeply sampled blood TCRbeta repertoires that made up the dataset. The repertoires were made available in a free public database intended to serve as a resource for research on the immune response to SARS-CoV-2. Samples were obtained from the ongoing ImmuneRACE study (first 160 participants) and from approximately 1,200 subjects provided by 6 global collaborators. The sample metadata nearly always contained a de-identified subject ID, COVID-19 status, age in years and sex. HLA class I and class II types, where available, came from metadata supplied by the sample provider rather than from assay-based typing. General findings and caveats noted by the study authors: Clinical and demographic metadata were provided uncurated, with the amount varying by source and participant.

The immunoSEQ Assay, a bias-controlled multiplex PCR, was used to amplify TCRbeta CDR3 regions from genomic DNA. On the study's bioinformatics: Within the assay, amplification of reference gene primers was used to estimate how many nucleated cells each sample contained. Sequence reads were collapsed and filtered to measure the absolute abundance of every unique TCRbeta CDR3 rearrangement. For each sample, productive Simpson clonality was calculated by taking the square root of Simpson's diversity index across productive rearrangements. Here the immuneACCESS table is served through TCRdb, limited to in-frame sequences with V and J called. Missing clones are a known gap in these copies; in checked studies unresolved V genes cover under half, and the rest lacks a known reason. That table is the source of V, J and clone size, and D and trimming were worked out from the DNA. Recorded for this sample are a few hundred thousand clones; roughly 84% of them occurred a single time. Over 1.5% of the sample is in the top ten clones.

Including the terminal cysteine and phenylalanine, the CDR3 comprises 17 residues. Here the CDR3 DNA is all that survives: 51 bases in frame from base 1. The germline V gene (reference sequence) supplies CDR1 LNHNV and CDR2 YYDKDF. V trim: 2 bases; J trim: 2 bases; unmatched bases: 8. A second Seattle source provided samples from volunteer blood donors who had recovered from COVID-19. Collaborating institutions collected whole blood in K2EDTA tubes following their own protocols. Collaborator samples were shipped for TCRbeta analysis as frozen whole blood, isolated PBMCs, or DNA extracted from either sample type.

The chain is encoded by TRBV15 joined to TRBJ2-1, with TRBD1 matching 8 junction bases. The TCR sequence derives from a woman aged 40 to 49 who had recovered from COVID-19. Sequenced sample: peripheral blood. The DNA is as follows: TGTGCCACCAGCAGAACGAGGACAGGGATTACCTACAATGAGCAGTTCTTC. This sequence encodes CATSRTRTGITYNEQFF.